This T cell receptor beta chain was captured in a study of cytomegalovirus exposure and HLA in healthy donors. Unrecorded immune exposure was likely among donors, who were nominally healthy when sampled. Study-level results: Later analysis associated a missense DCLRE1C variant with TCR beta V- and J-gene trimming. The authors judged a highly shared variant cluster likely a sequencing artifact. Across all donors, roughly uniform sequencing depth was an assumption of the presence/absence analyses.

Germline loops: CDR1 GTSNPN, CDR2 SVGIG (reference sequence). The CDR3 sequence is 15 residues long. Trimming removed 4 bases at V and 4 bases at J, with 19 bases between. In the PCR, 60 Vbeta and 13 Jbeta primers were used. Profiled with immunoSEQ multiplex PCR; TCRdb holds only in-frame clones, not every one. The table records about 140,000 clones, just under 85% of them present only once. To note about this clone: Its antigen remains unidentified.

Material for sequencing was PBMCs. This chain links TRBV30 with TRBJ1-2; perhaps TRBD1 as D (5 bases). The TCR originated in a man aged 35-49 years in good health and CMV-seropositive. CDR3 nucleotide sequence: TGTGCCTGGAACCGTCTCGGGGGGTCCGGCTATGGCTACACCTTC. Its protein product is CAWNRLGGSGYGYTF.